This T cell receptor (beta chain) was recovered during a study of shared clonotypes between healthy human individuals. Profiled with immunoSEQ multiplex PCR; TCRdb holds only in-frame clones, not every one. The table records approximately 1.4 million clones, 95% to 99% of them present only once. Sequencing was done on a sample of naive CD4+ T cells sorted from blood. Subset defined: CD45RA+ positively selected. The receptor was derived from a man aged 25-45 years in good health.

CDR3 protein: CASSLGQEGYTF. CDR3 DNA sequence: TGTGCCAGCAGCTTAGGACAGGAGGGCTACACCTTC. The chain combines TRBV9 with TRBJ1-2; TRBD1 matches 7 bases. This CDR3 is 12 amino acids long. V was clipped by 4 bases and J by 8 bases; unmatched bases: 5. Germline lookup yields CDR1 SGDLS and CDR2 YYNGEE.